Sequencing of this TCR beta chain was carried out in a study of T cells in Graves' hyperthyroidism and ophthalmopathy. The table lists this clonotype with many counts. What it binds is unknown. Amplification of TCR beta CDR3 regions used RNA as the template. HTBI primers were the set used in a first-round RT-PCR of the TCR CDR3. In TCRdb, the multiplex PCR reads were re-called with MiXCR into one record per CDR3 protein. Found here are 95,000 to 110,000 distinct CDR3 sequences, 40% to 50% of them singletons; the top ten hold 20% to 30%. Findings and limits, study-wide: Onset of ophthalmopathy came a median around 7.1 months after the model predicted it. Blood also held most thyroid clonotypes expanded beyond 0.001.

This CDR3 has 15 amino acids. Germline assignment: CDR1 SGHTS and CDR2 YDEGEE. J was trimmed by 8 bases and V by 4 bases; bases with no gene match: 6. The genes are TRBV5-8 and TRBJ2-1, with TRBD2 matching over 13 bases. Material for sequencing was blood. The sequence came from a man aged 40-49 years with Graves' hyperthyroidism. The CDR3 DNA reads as TGTGCCAGCAGCCCAGGGACTAGCGGGGCTCATGAGCAGTTCTTC. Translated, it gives CASSPGTSGAHEQFF.